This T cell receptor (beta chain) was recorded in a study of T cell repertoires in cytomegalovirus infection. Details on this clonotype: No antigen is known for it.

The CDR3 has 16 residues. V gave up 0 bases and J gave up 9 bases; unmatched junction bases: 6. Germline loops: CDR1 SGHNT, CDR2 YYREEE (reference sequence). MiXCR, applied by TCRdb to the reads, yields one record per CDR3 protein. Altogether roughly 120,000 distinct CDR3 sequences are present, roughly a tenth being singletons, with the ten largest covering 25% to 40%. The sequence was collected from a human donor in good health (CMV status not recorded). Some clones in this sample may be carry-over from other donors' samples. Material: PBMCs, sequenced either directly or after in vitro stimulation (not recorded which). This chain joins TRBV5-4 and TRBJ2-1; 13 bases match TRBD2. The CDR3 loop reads CASSLGGTSGKVEQFF. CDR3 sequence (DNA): TGTGCCAGCAGCTTGGGTGGGACTAGCGGGAAAGTTGAGCAGTTCTTC.